Below are 6 T cell receptor beta chains sequenced from a single sample in a study of blood T cells in healthy people across ages. The use of a sample-barcoded 5' primer and a J-beta primer mix characterized a second PCR of about 7 to 12 cycles. TCRdb reprocessed the 5' RACE reads with MiXCR, giving one entry per CDR3 protein. This table has roughly 800,000 distinct CDR3 sequences, less than 70% appearing once. Sequencing was performed on blood. The source of these receptors is a man at least 80 years old in good health.

The chain combines TRBV28 with TRBJ1-2; D is perhaps TRBD1 (5 bases). V lost 8 bases and J lost 9, with 13 bases in between. Germline CDR1 is MDHEN and CDR2 is SYDVKM. The CDR3 runs to 11 residues. The DNA of the CDR3 is TGTGCCAGCGGTAGGGGCTCGCGCTACACCTTC. This sequence encodes CASGRGSRYTF.

The rearrangement uses TRBV5-1 and TRBJ1-1; D gene ambiguous. V was clipped by 0 bases and J by 3 bases, with 15 bases between them. In germline, CDR1 is SGHRS, CDR2 YFSETQ. The CDR3 has 16 residues. The DNA of the CDR3 is TGCGCCAGCAGCTTGGTTGGGTTTGTCTCGGACACTGAAGCTTTCTTT. Encoded protein: CASSLVGFVSDTEAFF.

The V gene is TRBV5-1, the J gene TRBJ2-1; 7 nucleotides line up with TRBD1. The germline V gene has CDR1 SGHRS and CDR2 YFSETQ. The length of the CDR3 is 15 residues. V lost 4 bases, J lost 1 base, and 5 bases stayed unmatched. Written as DNA, the CDR3 is TGCGCCAGCAGCCCTACAGGGGATTCCTACAATGAGCAGTTCTTC. This codes for CASSPTGDSYNEQFF.

The chain recombines TRBV7-9 with TRBJ2-1; TRBD2 aligns across 10 bases. The CDR3 consists of 16 residues. V was clipped by 2 bases and J by 6 bases; unmatched bases: 7. Germline CDR1 SEHNR, CDR2 FQNEAQ (reference sequence). DNA of the CDR3: TGTGCCAGCAGCTTAATGACTAGCGGGCCTAGCAATGAGCAGTTCTTC. This encodes CASSLMTSGPSNEQFF.

The chain recombines TRBV11-1 with TRBJ2-1; D uncertain. Between the trimmed V and J ends, which lost 3 bases and 5 bases, there was a span of 8 bases. CDR3 length equals 13 residues. Germline CDR1 and CDR2: SGHAT and FQDESV (reference sequence). CDR3 DNA sequence: TGTGCCAGCAGCTTTACAGAAAACAATGAGCAGTTCTTC. Amino acid sequence: CASSFTENNEQFF.

This clonotype has more than one count but fewer than ten. This chain joins TRBV2 and TRBJ1-1; D unclear. CDR3 length equals 13 residues. The germline V and J ends were trimmed by 1 base and 1 base, with 4 bases remaining between them. CDR1 SNHLY and CDR2 FYNNEI come from the germline V gene. CDR3 loop: CASSEEENTEAFF. The CDR3 nucleotides are TGTGCCAGCAGTGAAGAAGAGAACACTGAAGCTTTCTTT.